The 17 T cell receptor beta chains below were found in one sample sequenced in a study of cytomegalovirus exposure and HLA in healthy donors. Vbeta (60) and Jbeta (13) primers were used in the PCR. Method: immunoSEQ multiplex PCR; TCRdb's copy keeps in-frame clones and lacks some. The table records 200,000 to 250,000 clones, roughly 84% of them present only once. The specimen was PBMCs. These receptors were collected from a human donor in good health.

V gene TRBV5-1 combines with J gene TRBJ2-1; 8 nucleotides line up with TRBD2. Germline loops: CDR1 SGHRS, CDR2 YFSETQ. This CDR3 region has 14 residues. Germline trimming cut 3 bases from V and 7 bases from J; bases unmatched to any gene: 6. The CDR3 sequence: CASSSGTRGNEQFF. Written as DNA, the CDR3 is TGCGCCAGCAGCTCCGGGACTAGAGGGAATGAGCAGTTCTTC.

The chain carries TRBV7-9 and TRBJ1-1; D remains unclear. The ends were cut back, 1 base at V and 0 bases at J, with 6 bases in the middle. This CDR3 region has 14 residues. CDR1 SEHNR and CDR2 FQNEAQ come from the germline V gene (reference sequence). The CDR3 loop reads CASSLGDLNTEAFF. CDR3 sequence (DNA): TGTGCCAGCAGCTTAGGAGATCTGAACACTGAAGCTTTCTTT.

The V gene is TRBV27, the J gene TRBJ1-2; tentatively, D is TRBD1 (5 bases). V shed 6 bases and J shed 2 bases, with 22 bases lying between them. The CDR3 is made up of 17 amino acids. Germline loops: CDR1 MNHEY, CDR2 SMNVEV (reference sequence). DNA of the CDR3: TGTGCCAGCAGCCCCCTGGTGGGGCAGGAGGGAAACTATGGCTACACCTTC. Translating gives CASSPLVGQEGNYGYTF.

The chain joins TRBV29-1 to TRBJ2-3; possible D gene TRBD2, 6 bases. Trimming took 8 bases from V and 4 from J, leaving 7 bases between them. Looked up from germline, CDR1 is SQVTM and CDR2 is ANQGSEA. The CDR3 is 10 residues long. The CDR3 spells CSSSADTQYF. CDR3 DNA: TGCAGCTCTAGCGCAGATACGCAGTATTTT.

The chain couples TRBV11-3 to TRBJ1-1; D not certain. V lost 5 bases and J lost 1, with 8 bases in between. The germline V gene has CDR1 SGHNT and CDR2 YENEEA. The CDR3 has 13 amino acids. CDR3 amino acids: CASSARGNTEAFF. The DNA of the CDR3 is TGTGCCAGCAGCGCACGGGGGAACACTGAAGCTTTCTTT.

The chain combines TRBV28 with TRBJ1-5; D not certain. The V and J ends lost 6 bases and 7 bases respectively, with 10 bases between them. This CDR3 region has 12 residues. The V gene's germline CDR1 is MDHEN and CDR2 SYDVKM. CDR3 protein: CASRLPRQPQHF. The CDR3, as DNA: TGTGCCAGCAGATTGCCTCGGCAGCCCCAGCATTTT.

V is TRBV30 and J is TRBJ2-5; 7 positions agree with TRBD2. The junction had 9 bases not matched to a gene; V was cut back by 4 bases and J by 4 bases. CDR3 length equals 14 residues. CDR1 GTSNPN and CDR2 SVGIG come from the germline V gene (reference sequence). CDR3 in amino acids: CAWKPSGKGETQYF. Here the CDR3 DNA reads TGTGCCTGGAAACCAAGCGGGAAGGGAGAGACCCAGTACTTC.

The chain carries TRBV11-1 and TRBJ2-1, with D unresolved. Trimming pared 2 bases from V and 6 bases from J, leaving 11 bases between. Germline CDR1 and CDR2: SGHAT and FQDESV (reference sequence). The CDR3 is made up of 14 amino acids. The CDR3 spells CASSLSAGPNEQFF. CDR3 bases: TGTGCCAGCAGCTTATCGGCTGGGCCCAATGAGCAGTTCTTC.

The chain uses TRBV28 and TRBJ1-5; D is possibly TRBD1 (6 bases). Germline V gives CDR1 MDHEN, CDR2 SYDVKM. The CDR3 runs 13 residues. Between the trimmed V and J ends, which lost 6 bases and 5 bases, there was a span of 11 bases. The CDR3 DNA reads as TGTGCCAGCAGACACCCAGGGGATCAGCCCCAGCATTTT. This encodes CASRHPGDQPQHF.

This clone appeared a few times. The chain carries TRBV29-1 and TRBJ2-1; D remains ambiguous. Germline V gene data show CDR1 as SQVTM and CDR2 as ANQGSEA. Trimming stripped 3 bases from V and 9 bases from J, with 15 bases between. The CDR3 spans 13 residues. CDR3 sequence (DNA): TGCAGCGTTGAGGGTCTAGGCGGCGGTGAGCAGTTCTTC. It encodes CSVEGLGGGEQFF.

This chain connects TRBV7-2 to TRBJ2-7, with TRBD2 as a possible D gene (6 bases). Trimming shortened V by 5 bases and J by 2 bases, and 22 bases separated the two germline ends. The CDR3 sequence is 17 residues long. Germline V gene lookup returns CDR1 SGHTA and CDR2 FQGNSA. CDR3 in amino acids: CASSKNPRDFSAYEQYF. The CDR3 DNA sequence: TGTGCCAGCAGCAAAAACCCCCGGGACTTCAGCGCCTACGAGCAGTACTTC.

V usage is TRBV11-3 and J usage is TRBJ2-1, with D perhaps matching TRBD2 (6 bases). There are 13 residues in the CDR3. Per germline, CDR1 SGHNT and CDR2 YENEEA. V was cut by 5 bases and J by 4 bases, with 9 bases left in between. The chain's CDR3 is CASSPGVYNEQFF. In DNA form, the CDR3 reads TGTGCCAGCAGCCCGGGGGTTTACAATGAGCAGTTCTTC.

The chain couples TRBV28 to TRBJ2-7; 7 positions agree with TRBD2. J was trimmed by 0 bases and V by 11 bases; bases with no gene match: 7. This CDR3 is 13 amino acids long. The germline V gene has CDR1 MDHEN and CDR2 SYDVKM. CDR3 sequence: CAACGGSSYEQYF. CDR3 in DNA: TGTGCCGCATGCGGCGGGAGCTCCTACGAGCAGTACTTC.

The chain has TRBV6-5 and TRBJ2-2; unclear D gene. This CDR3 contains 16 residues. Germline V gene lookup returns CDR1 MNHEY and CDR2 SVGAGI. Trimming stripped 4 bases from V and 0 bases from J, with 12 bases between. The chain's CDR3 is CASSSPPGTNTGELFF. CDR3 in DNA: TGTGCCAGCAGTTCCCCTCCGGGTACGAACACCGGGGAGCTGTTTTTT.

The chain joins TRBV10-3 to TRBJ2-4; 10 bases map to TRBD1. The V and J ends lost 5 bases and 4 bases, in that order; junction bases with no gene match: 8. Germline CDR1 ENHRY, CDR2 SYGVKD. The CDR3 is 16 residues long. CDR3 sequence: CAISSQRGQGKNIQYF. Here the CDR3 DNA reads TGTGCCATCAGTTCCCAGAGGGGACAGGGGAAAAACATTCAGTACTTC.

V usage is TRBV6-1 and J usage is TRBJ2-7; weak D call: TRBD2 (5 bases). Trimming left V 6 bases short and J 3 bases short, with 12 bases between. Germline V CDR1 and CDR2: MNHNS, SASEGT. The CDR3 is 13 amino acids. This CDR3 is CASREALYYEQYF. CDR3 bases: TGTGCCAGCAGGGAGGCCCTTTACTACGAGCAGTACTTC.

This rearrangement joins TRBV4-2 to TRBJ2-1, with 15 bases fitting TRBD2. The germline gives CDR1 LGHNA, CDR2 YNFKEQ. V lost 0 bases and J lost 3; bases outside the gene matches: 6. The CDR3 is made up of 19 amino acids. The CDR3 loop is CASSQEGGTSGRFYNEQFF. The CDR3 DNA reads TGTGCCAGCAGCCAAGAGGGAGGGACTAGCGGGAGGTTCTACAATGAGCAGTTCTTC.